Presented here are 17 T cell receptor beta chains from one specimen sequenced in a study of neurological immune-mediated disorders. TCRdb reprocessed the 5' RACE reads via MiXCR and lists one record per CDR3 protein. Of more than 20,000 distinct CDR3 sequences detected, 2% to 2.5% appear once; the ten largest clones hold about 2.3%. The specimen sequenced was PBMCs. All receptors derive from a woman in her fifties or sixties with multiple sclerosis.

The sample holds many counts of this clonotype. This clone may be a read error of a much larger clone one base away. The chain uses TRBV7-9 and TRBJ2-7; no firm D call. The germline V gene encodes CDR1 SEHNR and CDR2 FQNEAQ (reference sequence). Trimming removed 6 bases from V and 0 bases from J, with 3 bases in between. The CDR3 loop spans 11 amino acids. In DNA form, the CDR3 reads TGTGCCAGCAGATCCTCCTACGAGCAGTACTTC. It translates to CASRSSYEQYF.

This clonotype occurred many times. The final CDR3 position lacks the conserved phenylalanine or tryptophan, pointing to a likely read error. The V call is TRBV29-1, the J call TRBJ1-2; possible D gene TRBD1, 6 bases. V was pared by 5 bases and J by 10 bases, with 14 bases between. Germline V CDR1 and CDR2: SQVTM, ANQGSEA. This CDR3 region has 11 residues. Here the CDR3 reads CSVLYRENYTN. The CDR3 DNA sequence: TGCAGCGTTCTTTACAGGGAGAACTACACCAAC.

This clonotype came up many times. The V call is TRBV20-1, the J call TRBJ1-2, with 10 bases matching TRBD1. The CDR3 sequence is 11 residues long. With V trimmed by 5 bases and J by 7 bases, 1 base remained unmatched. Germline CDR1 DFQATT, CDR2 SNEGSKA (reference sequence). The CDR3 DNA follows: TGCAGTGCTGACAGGGGGCCTGGCTACACCTTC. It codes for CSADRGPGYTF.

This clonotype is judged medium-sized. The rearrangement links TRBV4-2 to TRBJ1-3; D not resolved. The CDR3 contains 13 residues. The V gene's germline CDR1 is LGHNA and CDR2 YNFKEQ. Trimming stripped 4 bases from V and 2 bases from J, with 6 bases between. The CDR3 DNA reads TGTGCCAGCAGCCGTCACCCTGGAAACACCATATATTTT. It is translated as CASSRHPGNTIYF.

This clonotype was observed at least ten times. The rearrangement links TRBV6-2 or TRBV6-3 to TRBJ2-7; 12 bases are shared with TRBD1. CDR3 length: 15 amino acids. The V segment lost 4 bases and the J segment 4 bases; nucleotides outside the gene matches: 5. Looked up from germline, CDR1 is MNHEY and CDR2 is SVGEGT. The CDR3 reads CASSSPGQGAYEQYF. CDR3 sequence (DNA): TGTGCCAGCAGTTCCCCGGGACAGGGGGCGTACGAGCAGTACTTC.

In this sample, this clonotype turned up many times. V gene TRBV7-3 combines with J gene TRBJ2-5, with 9 bases aligning to TRBD2. The CDR3 length is 13 residues. J gave up 5 bases and V 4 bases, and 2 bases lay outside the gene matches. In germline, CDR1 is SGHTA, CDR2 FQGTGA. This CDR3 reads CASSYGLAETQYF. As DNA, the CDR3 is TGTGCCAGCAGCTATGGACTAGCGGAGACCCAGTACTTC.

This clonotype was detected many times. This rearrangement joins TRBV6-6 to TRBJ1-5, with D tentatively TRBD1 (6 bases). The germline gives CDR1 MNHNY, CDR2 SVGAGI (reference sequence). V was trimmed by 6 bases and J by 1 base, leaving 16 bases between them. The CDR3 contains 16 residues. The CDR3 protein is CASSSKGGLSNQPQHF. The CDR3 coding sequence is TGTGCCAGCAGCTCGAAGGGGGGCTTAAGCAATCAGCCCCAGCATTTT.

This clonotype was picked up many times. J is TRBJ1-4 and V is TRBV29-1, with D perhaps TRBD1 (5 bases). The CDR3 sequence is 16 residues long. Germline CDR1 reads SQVTM; CDR2 reads ANQGSEA. The V end was cut by 4 bases, the J end by 7 bases, with 22 bases between. The chain's CDR3 is CSVVFRRDPYGEKLFF. The CDR3 DNA is TGCAGCGTTGTATTCCGCCGGGACCCTTATGGTGAAAAACTGTTTTTT.

This clonotype appeared a few times. A read error may explain this, as a much larger clone is one base away. The chain has TRBV5-1 and TRBJ1-1; maybe TRBD1 (6 bases). This CDR3 is built from 12 residues. Germline V lookup: CDR1 SGHRS, CDR2 YFSETQ. The V and J ends lost 4 bases and 5 bases respectively, with 9 bases between them. In DNA form, the CDR3 reads TGCGCCAGCAGCCAAGGGGGGACTGAAGCTTTCTTT. Protein: CASSQGGTEAFF.

This clonotype was seen more than once but under ten times. Since no conserved phenylalanine or tryptophan closes the CDR3, a read error is the likely cause. The gene calls are TRBV4-2 and TRBJ2-7; maybe TRBD1 (6 bases). Trimming stripped 0 bases from V and 3 bases from J, with 18 bases between. This CDR3 has 17 residues. CDR1 is LGHNA, CDR2 YNFKEQ, per germline. The CDR3 spells CASSQDSRGHSYYEQYC. The CDR3 DNA sequence: TGTGCCAGCAGCCAAGATTCGAGGGGACACAGTTACTACGAGCAGTACTGC.

The table lists this clonotype with many counts. This sequence joins TRBV12-3 or TRBV12-4 and TRBJ1-2; tentative D call: TRBD1 (5 bases). The CDR3 loop spans 12 amino acids. V shed 6 bases and J shed 5 bases, with 10 bases lying between them. The DNA of the CDR3 is TGTGCCAGCAGGATGGGGGGATATGGCTACACCTTC. It is translated as CASRMGGYGYTF.

This clonotype was counted ten times or more. This chain connects TRBV20-1 to TRBJ2-3; D gene uncertain. Germline V gives CDR1 DFQATT, CDR2 SNEGSKA (reference sequence). V was cut by 1 base and J by 2 bases, with 13 bases left in between. The CDR3 has 15 amino acids. DNA for the CDR3: TGCAGTGCTAGAGTCGCCTCCCTACTCACAGATACGCAGTATTTT. Its protein product is CSARVASLLTDTQYF.

For this clonotype: A single base separates this from a much larger clone, so it may be a read error. The rearrangement joins TRBV20-1 to TRBJ2-7; TRBD2 aligns across 9 bases. Germline V gene data show CDR1 as DFQATT and CDR2 as SNEGSKA (reference sequence). The V segment lost 5 bases and the J segment 7 bases; nucleotides outside the gene matches: 12. This CDR3 spans 14 amino acids. This CDR3 is CSALPLAGQEEQYF. The CDR3, as DNA: TGCAGTGCTCTTCCGCTAGCGGGGCAGGAAGAGCAGTACTTC.

This clonotype appeared many times. This sequence joins TRBV3-1 and TRBJ1-6; D is uncertain. Between the trimmed V and J ends, which lost 7 bases and 2 bases, there was a span of 9 bases. The CDR3 spans 14 residues. CDR1 and CDR2 (germline): LGHDT, YNNKEL (reference sequence). As DNA, the CDR3 is TGTGCCAGCAAAGACGCCGCCTATAATTCACCCCTCCACTTT. This sequence encodes CASKDAAYNSPLHF.

This clonotype was observed at least ten times. The chain joins TRBV6-6 to TRBJ2-6, with TRBD1 matching over 9 bases. V was pared by 4 bases and J by 13 bases, with 11 bases of the junction left unmatched. The length of the CDR3 is 15 residues. The germline CDR1 and CDR2 sequences are MNHNY and SVGAGI (reference sequence). The CDR3 protein is CASSSPGTGFGVLTF. The DNA of the CDR3 is TGTGCCAGCAGTTCACCCGGGACAGGGTTTGGGGTCCTGACTTTC.

V gene TRBV11-2 combines with J gene TRBJ2-2; unclear D gene. This CDR3 contains 18 residues. Trimming left V 1 base short and J 3 bases short, with 18 bases between. From germline, CDR1 is SGHAT and CDR2 FQNNGV. In nucleotides, the CDR3 is TGTGCCAGCAGCTTAGGTTTGATAGTAAGGACCTACACCGGGGAGCTGTTTTTT. It encodes CASSLGLIVRTYTGELFF. The full variable domain, with the rest looked up from reference TRBV11-2 and TRBJ2-2, is EAGVAQSPRYKIIEKRQSVAFWCNPISGHATLYWYQQILGQGPKLLIQFQNNGVVDDSQLPKDRFSAERLKGVDSTLKIQPAKLEDSAVYLCASSLGLIVRTYTGELFFGEGSRLTVL.

This clonotype was counted only a few times. Without the conserved terminal phenylalanine or tryptophan, this CDR3 likely stems from a read error. V usage is TRBV12-3 or TRBV12-4 and J usage is TRBJ2-1; 8 nucleotides agree with TRBD2. J was trimmed by 7 bases and V by 3 bases; bases with no gene match: 5. CDR3 size: 14 residues. In DNA, the CDR3 is TGTGCCAGCAGTTTCGGGACTAGTGCTAATGAGCAGTTCGTC. Its protein product is CASSFGTSANEQFV.